What follows are 23 T cell receptor beta chains derived from one specimen sequenced in a study of CD8+CD57+ T cells in acquired aplastic anemia. Genomic DNA constituted the template upon which TCR beta VDJ and CDR3 profiling was performed. MiXCR, run by TCRdb on the reads, gives a single entry per CDR3 protein. Of about 160,000 distinct CDR3 sequences listed, approximately 40% were seen once; the top ten hold approximately 1.1%. Sequenced material: sorted CD4+, CD8+, or CD8+CD57+ T cells (not recorded which) from PBMCs. These receptor sequences come from a human donor in good health.

This clonotype was seen many times. The V call is TRBV27, the J call TRBJ1-6; the D is unclear. From germline, CDR1 is MNHEY and CDR2 SMNVEV (reference sequence). The CDR3 covers 13 residues. Trimming shortened V by 3 bases and J by 8 bases, and 8 bases separated the two germline ends. CDR3 loop: CASSFPWDSPLHF. The CDR3 region has the DNA TGTGCCAGCAGTTTTCCTTGGGATTCACCCCTCCACTTT.

The rearrangement links TRBV29-1 to TRBJ2-6; D perhaps matches TRBD1 (6 bases). V gave up 6 bases and J gave up 0 bases, with 9 bases separating them. The CDR3 has 14 residues. The germline V gene has CDR1 SQVTM and CDR2 ANQGSEA. CDR3 region: CSVGDISGANVLTF. For the CDR3, the DNA is TGCAGCGTGGGGGACATCTCTGGGGCCAACGTCCTGACTTTC. Filled out from reference TRBV29-1 and TRBJ2-6, the complete variable domain reads SAVISQKPSRDICQRGTSLTIQCQVDSQVTMMFWYRQQPGQSLTLIATANQGSEATYESGFVIDKFPISRPNLTFSTLTVSNMSPEDSSIYLCSVGDISGANVLTFGAGSRLTVL.

This clonotype has ten or more counts. V and J are TRBV7-2 and TRBJ1-6; possible D gene TRBD1, 5 bases. Trimming shortened V by 1 base and J by 9 bases, and 13 bases separated the two germline ends. This CDR3 is 15 amino acids long. Per the germline V gene, CDR1 is SGHTA and CDR2 is FQGNSA. This chain's CDR3 is CASSLGFRVGSPLHF. The DNA of the CDR3 is TGTGCCAGCAGCTTAGGATTCAGGGTTGGTTCACCCCTCCACTTT.

This clonotype turned up a few times. This chain connects TRBV18 to TRBJ2-7, with TRBD2 matching 11 bases. The V gene's germline CDR1 is KGHSH and CDR2 LQKENI. J lost 1 base, V lost 2 bases, and 4 bases had no gene match. CDR3 size: 16 residues. The chain's CDR3 is CASSPTGTSGSYEQYF. In DNA, the CDR3 is TGTGCCAGCTCACCAACCGGGACTAGCGGTTCCTACGAGCAGTACTTC.

The J gene is TRBJ2-3, the V gene TRBV24-1; 9 bases match TRBD2. The CDR3 extends over 19 amino acids. Germline V CDR1 and CDR2: KGHDR, SFDVKD. Trimming removed 0 bases from V and 3 bases from J; junction bases left unmatched: 12. CDR3 bases: TGTGCCACCAGTGATTTGCAATGGCGGGAGGGCCTGGTGACAGATACGCAGTATTTT. This translates into CATSDLQWREGLVTDTQYF.

The table lists this clonotype with a few counts. V is TRBV24-1 and J is TRBJ2-6, with D perhaps TRBD1 (5 bases). Germline CDR1 is KGHDR and CDR2 is SFDVKD. The CDR3 extends over 12 amino acids. Between the trimmed V and J ends, which lost 1 base and 12 bases, there was a span of 6 bases. CDR3 DNA sequence: TGTGCCACCAGTGATTTAAGGGGCGTCCTGACTTTC. It is translated as CATSDLRGVLTF.

This clonotype was recorded at least ten times. The CDR3 DNA sequence: TGTGCCAACCAGGGAGTTAACTATGGCTACACCTTC. Residues: CANQGVNYGYTF. The chain couples TRBV10-3 to TRBJ1-2; a weak D match, TRBD1 (5 bases). The CDR3 is 12 residues long. V gave up 10 bases and J gave up 1 base, with 10 bases separating them. The germline V gene encodes CDR1 ENHRY and CDR2 SYGVKD.

Worth noting for this clonotype: A much larger clonotype is one base distant, so this may be a read error. V and J are TRBV2 and TRBJ2-7; D gene uncertain. This CDR3 comprises 14 residues. Germline V gene data show CDR1 as SNHLY and CDR2 as FYNNEI. The CDR3 here is CASSSPTFSYEQHF. The CDR3 DNA reads TGTGCCAGCAGTTCCCCGACTTTCTCCTACGAGCAGCACTTC.

This clonotype has at least ten counts. The rearrangement links TRBV10-3 to TRBJ2-1; possibly TRBD1 for D (6 bases). V was trimmed by 3 bases and J by 8 bases, leaving 14 bases between them. CDR3 length: 14 amino acids. Germline V gene sequence: CDR1 ENHRY, CDR2 SYGVKD. The CDR3 sequence: CAISESRGRDEQFF. The CDR3 DNA sequence: TGTGCCATCAGTGAATCCAGGGGTCGGGATGAGCAGTTCTTC.

J is TRBJ1-3 and V is TRBV6-5; D remains unclear. The CDR3 totals 16 residues. V was cut by 0 bases and J by 0 bases, with 9 bases left in between. Germline loops: CDR1 MNHEY, CDR2 SVGAGI. In DNA form, the CDR3 reads TGTGCCAGCAGTTACTCTTTGATTAACTCTGGAAACACCATATATTTT. Translated, it gives CASSYSLINSGNTIYF.

The chain has TRBV29-1 and TRBJ2-1; tentative D call: TRBD2 (6 bases). The CDR3 has 11 amino acids. In germline, CDR1 is SQVTM, CDR2 ANQGSEA. The CDR3 loop reads CSAGFNNEQFF. CDR3 nucleotide sequence: TGCAGTGCGGGATTTAACAATGAGCAGTTCTTC.

This clonotype was recorded many times. This chain connects TRBV5-4 to TRBJ2-2; the match to TRBD2 covers 7 bases. The CDR3 covers 14 residues. Germline trimming cut 8 bases from V and 0 bases from J; bases unmatched to any gene: 4. Germline assignment: CDR1 SGHNT and CDR2 YYREEE (reference sequence). The CDR3 here is CASGAGANTGELFF. The CDR3 DNA sequence: TGTGCCAGTGGTGCGGGGGCGAACACCGGGGAGCTGTTTTTT.

The chain is built from TRBV18 and TRBJ2-1, with TRBD2 matching 8 bases. Germline lookup yields CDR1 KGHSH and CDR2 LQKENI. The CDR3 contains 16 residues. The J segment lost 0 bases and the V segment lost 1 base, leaving 2 bases of the junction unmatched. The DNA of the CDR3 is TGTGCCAGCTCACCACGGGCGGGGGGCTCCTACAATGAGCAGTTCTTC. Protein sequence: CASSPRAGGSYNEQFF.

The chain joins TRBV20-1 to TRBJ1-2; no clear D gene. CDR3 length: 16 residues. Germline CDR1 is DFQATT and CDR2 is SNEGSKA (reference sequence). V shed 0 bases and J shed 7 bases, with 21 bases lying between them. The chain's CDR3 is CSARDPTKPGSSGYTF. DNA for the CDR3: TGCAGTGCTAGAGATCCTACGAAACCGGGATCCTCTGGCTACACCTTC.

V and J are TRBV7-9 and TRBJ2-7; 8 nucleotides align to TRBD2. Germline-derived CDR1 and CDR2 are SEHNR and FQNEAQ (reference sequence). This CDR3 has 15 amino acids. The J segment lost 2 bases and the V segment lost 3 bases, leaving 6 bases of the junction unmatched. DNA for the CDR3: TGTGCCAGCAGCTTTCTTAGCGGGACCCCCTACGAGCAGTACTTC. Translating it yields CASSFLSGTPYEQYF.

A remark on this clonotype: One end of the junction fails to match germline, which may point to a read error. The gene calls are TRBV10-2 and TRBJ1-5; no clear D. Germline-derived CDR1 and CDR2 are WSHSY and SAAADI. The CDR3 runs 15 residues. CDR3 coding DNA: TGCGCCAGTAGTGAAATACCGAGCAGCAATCAGCCCCAGCATTTT. Translating it yields CASSEIPSSNQPQHF.

Ten or more counts support this clonotype. The gene calls are TRBV20-1 and TRBJ2-7; 7 bases align to TRBD1. This CDR3 region has 12 residues. J gave up 3 bases and V 5 bases, and 4 bases lay outside the gene matches. Germline V gives CDR1 DFQATT, CDR2 SNEGSKA (reference sequence). CDR3 sequence: CSAYRQGYEQYF. CDR3 DNA sequence: TGCAGTGCTTATAGACAGGGCTACGAGCAGTACTTC.

This clonotype was seen repeatedly, ten times or more. The chain recombines TRBV6-5 with TRBJ2-7; 7 bases map to TRBD2. Germline loops: CDR1 MNHEY, CDR2 SVGAGI. V lost 3 bases, J lost 4 bases, and 6 bases stayed unmatched. The CDR3 has 14 residues. The CDR3 region is CASSYERGGYEQYF. In nucleotides, the CDR3 is TGTGCCAGCAGTTATGAGCGGGGCGGGTACGAGCAGTACTTC.

The table lists this clonotype with many counts. The chain has TRBV18 and TRBJ1-3; D is possibly TRBD1 (5 bases). CDR3 length equals 12 residues. Deletions cut 4 bases from V and 8 bases from J, with 9 bases between. Germline-derived CDR1 and CDR2 are KGHSH and LQKENI. DNA for the CDR3: TGTGCCAGCTCACGCGCGGGGGACACCATATATTTT. This translates into CASSRAGDTIYF.

A note on this clonotype: At one end, the junction sequence differs from germline, possibly due to a read error. The chain employs TRBV13 and TRBJ2-6, with TRBD1 matching 7 bases. Germline V gene lookup returns CDR1 PRHDT and CDR2 FYEKMQ (reference sequence). CDR3 length: 20 residues. Here the CDR3 reads CDSSHGPWDSSGSGANVLTF. CDR3 nucleotide sequence: TGTGACAGCAGCCACGGCCCCTGGGACAGCTCCGGTTCTGGGGCCAACGTCCTGACTTTC.

Concerning this clonotype itself: This may come from a read error, since a much larger clone is one base off. V usage is TRBV5-1 and J usage is TRBJ2-1; the D gene is possibly TRBD2 (5 bases). V dropped 0 bases and J dropped 4 bases, with 11 bases sitting between them. The CDR3 length is 15 residues. The germline gives CDR1 SGHRS, CDR2 YFSETQ. CDR3 DNA sequence: TGCGCCAGCAGCTTGGCGGTAGCGTGGTACAATGAGCAGTTCTTC. As protein: CASSLAVAWYNEQFF.

The chain combines TRBV7-3 with TRBJ2-1; D is ambiguous. Between the trimmed V and J ends, which lost 5 bases and 10 bases, there was a span of 15 bases. Germline lookup yields CDR1 SGHTA and CDR2 FQGTGA. The CDR3 has 13 amino acids. The CDR3: CASSGDNEEEQFF. The CDR3, as DNA: TGTGCCAGCAGCGGGGATAACGAAGAAGAGCAGTTCTTC.

The table lists this clonotype with many counts. The genes are TRBV5-1 and TRBJ1-3; TRBD1 agrees at 9 bases. Per germline, CDR1 SGHRS and CDR2 YFSETQ. This CDR3 comprises 14 residues. V shed 5 bases, J shed 8 bases, and the junction held 8 bases outside the gene matches. CDR3 protein: CASSRDRAGYTIYF. The CDR3, as DNA: TGCGCCAGCAGTCGGGACAGGGCTGGGTACACCATATATTTT.